A single T cell receptor (beta chain) is shown here with its context. Its antigen is unknown. The CDR3 length is 13 residues. Germline V CDR1 and CDR2: SGHDN, FVKESK. The data were obtained in a study of monozygotic twins with inflammatory bowel disease. Broader study findings: With inverse Simpson as the measure, TCRbeta diversity was lower in IBD patients than in healthy co-twins.

TCRdb re-called the 5' RACE reads and shows each CDR3 protein once, DNA omitted. The data show approximately 420,000 distinct CDR3 sequences, and the top ten clones hold approximately 2.3%. The sequence derives from a human donor with ulcerative colitis or Crohn's disease, or a healthy co-twin of an affected twin (not recorded which). Sequenced sample: blood. The J gene is TRBJ2-7, the V gene TRBV14. This chain's CDR3 is CASSPGPHYEQYF.